This T cell receptor beta chain comes out of a study of Graves' ophthalmopathy and Graves' hyperthyroidism. Losses at the gene ends were 5 bases for V and 7 bases for J; bases not matched to a gene: 8. This CDR3 contains 14 residues. The germline V gene encodes CDR1 SNHLY and CDR2 FYNNEI. Remarks on this clonotype: Possible read error: a much larger clone is one base away.

RNA transcripts provided the template for amplifying TCR beta CDR3 regions. First-round RT-PCR relied on HTBI primers, and a second-round multiplex PCR came next. One entry per CDR3 protein, called by TCRdb with MiXCR from the multiplex PCR reads. The sample gives roughly 1.1 million distinct CDR3 sequences, about 35% of which show up once; 8.5% to 14% is in the top ten. This sequence was found in an adult man with Graves' hyperthyroidism. The sequenced sample consisted of peripheral blood or thyroid tissue (not recorded which). The V and J genes are TRBV2 and TRBJ1-2; 9 bases agree with TRBD1. The CDR3 DNA sequence: TGTGCCAGCAGTATCCGGACAGGGGAAGTTGGCTACACCTTC. Its protein product is CASSIRTGEVGYTF.